This entry lists 31 T cell receptor beta chains sequenced from one sample in a study of cytomegalovirus exposure and HLA in healthy donors. Primers for the PCR totalled 60 Vbeta and 13 Jbeta. Profiling relied on immunoSEQ multiplex PCR, and the TCRdb table lists in-frame clones only, not all of them. The table has 130,000 to 150,000 clones, over 60% seen once. The sequencing input was PBMCs. The origin of the receptors is a man in his forties or fifties in good health and CMV-seropositive.

The chain uses TRBV5-1 and TRBJ1-3, with D maybe TRBD1 (6 bases). The germline V and J ends were trimmed by 3 bases and 0 bases, with 10 bases remaining between them. The CDR3 is 15 amino acids. Germline V gene lookup returns CDR1 SGHRS and CDR2 YFSETQ. CDR3 in DNA: TGCGCCAGCAGCTCGACAGGCTACTCTGGAAACACCATATATTTT. This encodes CASSSTGYSGNTIYF.

This clone was detected a few times. The chain recombines TRBV28 with TRBJ2-1; TRBD2 matches 7 bases. CDR3 length equals 13 residues. In germline, CDR1 is MDHEN, CDR2 SYDVKM. The J segment lost 16 bases and the V segment lost 3 bases, leaving 12 bases of the junction unmatched. The CDR3 sequence: CASSFAGIRDYFF. CDR3 bases: TGTGCCAGCAGTTTTGCAGGGATCAGGGACTACTTCTTC. Filled out from reference TRBV28 and TRBJ2-1, the complete variable domain reads DVKVTQSSRYLVKRTGEKVFLECVQDMDHENMFWYRQDPGLGLRLIYFSYDVKMKEKGDIPEGYSVSREKKERFSLILESASTNQTSMYLCASSFAGIRDYFFGPGTRLTVL.

The CDR3 DNA sequence: TGTGCCAGTAGTTTTGGACAGGGGGCGGTCACTGAAGCTTTCTTT. This gives the protein CASSFGQGAVTEAFF. The gene calls are TRBV19 and TRBJ1-1; 11 nucleotides align to TRBD1. Germline assignment: CDR1 LNHDA and CDR2 SQIVND (reference sequence). V lost 5 bases and J lost 4; bases outside the gene matches: 6. The CDR3 is 15 residues long.

This chain joins TRBV25-1 and TRBJ2-1, with 8 bases lining up with TRBD2. There are 16 residues in the CDR3. J lost 5 bases, V lost 1 base, and 7 bases had no gene match. Germline V gives CDR1 MGHDK, CDR2 SYGVNS. The CDR3 sequence: CASSESFGTSHNEQFF. CDR3 coding DNA: TGTGCCAGCAGTGAATCGTTCGGGACTAGTCACAATGAGCAGTTCTTC.

This clone appeared once. J is TRBJ2-7 and V is TRBV7-7, with a possible D match to TRBD2 (6 bases). CDR1 SSHAT and CDR2 FNYEAQ come from the germline V gene (reference sequence). This CDR3 comprises 14 residues. Between the trimmed V and J ends, which lost 2 bases and 4 bases, there was a span of 12 bases. The CDR3 protein is CASSLQGLGYEQYF. The CDR3 DNA is TGTGCCAGCAGCTTACAGGGACTGGGGTACGAGCAGTACTTC.

V is TRBV11-2 and J is TRBJ2-7, with D unresolved. V was clipped by 1 base and J by 0 bases, with 4 bases between them. The CDR3 is 13 residues long. Germline CDR1 SGHAT, CDR2 FQNNGV. CDR3 amino acids: CASSLAYSYEQYF. In DNA form, the CDR3 reads TGTGCCAGCAGCTTAGCCTACTCCTACGAGCAGTACTTC.

The rearrangement links TRBV5-1 to TRBJ2-5; D is possibly TRBD1 (6 bases). The V gene lost 4 bases and the J gene lost 1 base, with 11 bases spanning the gap. This CDR3 spans 14 amino acids. CDR1 and CDR2 from the germline V gene are SGHRS and YFSETQ. The CDR3 sequence: CASSTTGIQETQYF. DNA of the CDR3: TGCGCCAGCAGCACGACAGGTATCCAAGAGACCCAGTACTTC.

The chain has TRBV4-2 and TRBJ2-4; D not certain. The CDR3 contains 17 residues. Trimming cost V 0 bases and J 0 bases, with 12 bases left between them. Germline V gene sequence: CDR1 LGHNA, CDR2 YNFKEQ. The CDR3, as DNA: TGTGCCAGCAGCCAAGATACCGGGTCTGTAGCCAAAAACATTCAGTACTTC. This codes for CASSQDTGSVAKNIQYF.

The CDR3 reads CAWSNRPKNSYEQYF. The CDR3 DNA reads TGTGCCTGGAGTAACAGACCCAAGAACTCCTACGAGCAGTACTTC. This sequence joins TRBV30 and TRBJ2-7, with unresolved D. The CDR3 runs 15 residues. Germline V CDR1 and CDR2: GTSNPN, SVGIG (reference sequence). V was clipped by 2 bases and J by 0 bases, with 14 bases between them.

Only a few counts were recorded for this clone. The chain couples TRBV5-4 to TRBJ1-5; unclear D gene. The CDR3 covers 15 residues. Trimming shortened V by 1 base and J by 0 bases, and 8 bases separated the two germline ends. The germline V gene has CDR1 SGHNT and CDR2 YYREEE (reference sequence). The CDR3 spells CASSLFTLSNQPQHF. The CDR3 bases are TGTGCCAGCAGCTTGTTCACTCTTAGCAATCAGCCCCAGCATTTT.

The rearrangement joins TRBV10-1 to TRBJ1-5; no clear D gene. The CDR3 contains 13 residues. V was cut by 8 bases and J by 5 bases, with 13 bases left in between. Germline V gene data show CDR1 as WNHNN and CDR2 as SYGVQD (reference sequence). The CDR3 here is CASSEERDQPQHF. The CDR3 region has the DNA TGCGCCAGCTCCGAAGAGCGGGATCAGCCCCAGCATTTT.

This chain links TRBV28 with TRBJ1-5; TRBD1 aligns across 7 bases. Germline CDR1 and CDR2: MDHEN and SYDVKM. J lost 2 bases, V lost 7 bases, and 8 bases had no gene match. The CDR3 covers 15 residues. CDR3 nucleotide sequence: TGTGCCAGCACCTTGGAGGGGGCTCGCAATCAGCCCCAGCATTTT. Protein sequence: CASTLEGARNQPQHF.

This clone turned up a few times. The chain has TRBV7-2 and TRBJ2-1; D is undetermined. The germline V gene has CDR1 SGHTA and CDR2 FQGNSA. V lost 4 bases and J lost 8, with 15 bases in between. The CDR3 has 14 residues. The CDR3, as DNA: TGTGCCAGCAGCTCTTTAACCCGAGTCCATGAGCAGTTCTTC. It encodes CASSSLTRVHEQFF.

This chain joins TRBV7-9 and TRBJ1-2; D gene uncertain. The CDR3 is 15 amino acids. Trimming pared 0 bases from V and 3 bases from J, leaving 11 bases between. Germline V lookup: CDR1 SEHNR, CDR2 FQNEAQ (reference sequence). Written as DNA, the CDR3 is TGTGCCAGCAGCTTAGCTTCCCCAGGCGACTATGGCTACACCTTC. It encodes CASSLASPGDYGYTF.

This chain connects TRBV6-5 to TRBJ1-1, with a weak D call TRBD1 (5 bases). The CDR3 extends over 15 amino acids. The germline gives CDR1 MNHEY, CDR2 SVGAGI. V was shortened by 1 base and J by 1 base, with 10 bases between the two germline ends. CDR3 DNA sequence: TGTGCCAGCAGTTACTGGTCAGGGTCGAACACTGAAGCTTTCTTT. Translating gives CASSYWSGSNTEAFF.

This clone has more than one count but fewer than ten. The rearrangement uses TRBV19 and TRBJ1-1; the D is unclear. This CDR3 contains 11 residues. Trimming cost V 8 bases and J 1 base, with 5 bases left between them. Germline V gives CDR1 LNHDA, CDR2 SQIVND (reference sequence). The DNA of the CDR3 is TGTGCCAGTCGGGGGAACACTGAAGCTTTCTTT. Its protein product is CASRGNTEAFF.

The CDR3 DNA follows: TGTGCCAGCCGGGAGAGCGGGGTCAACTACGAGCAGTACTTC. This encodes CASRESGVNYEQYF. The chain carries TRBV28 and TRBJ2-7; 7 bases fit TRBD2. The CDR3 totals 14 residues. Germline loops: CDR1 MDHEN, CDR2 SYDVKM. Trimming at V came to 8 bases and at J to 3 bases, leaving 10 bases not matched to a gene.

The rearrangement links TRBV19 to TRBJ2-7; TRBD2 matches 9 bases. The CDR3 covers 16 residues. V was pared by 0 bases and J by 5 bases, with 8 bases of the junction left unmatched. Per the germline V gene, CDR1 is LNHDA and CDR2 is SQIVND (reference sequence). CDR3 amino acids: CASSIDGTSLKNEQYF. CDR3 coding DNA: TGTGCCAGTAGTATAGATGGGACTAGCCTCAAGAACGAGCAGTACTTC.

The chain links TRBV9 to TRBJ2-2; D ambiguous. This CDR3 has 16 amino acids. Germline V gives CDR1 SGDLS, CDR2 YYNGEE. V was clipped by 1 base and J by 4 bases, with 14 bases between them. The CDR3 here is CASSVLPDGATGELFF. The DNA of the CDR3 is TGTGCCAGCAGCGTATTGCCCGACGGAGCCACCGGGGAGCTGTTTTTT.

V usage is TRBV7-8 and J usage is TRBJ2-5; D may be TRBD2 (5 bases). Trimming took 4 bases from V and 0 from J, leaving 9 bases between them. This CDR3 comprises 14 residues. CDR1 is SGHVS, CDR2 FQNEAQ, per germline. The CDR3 reads CASSSRGYQETQYF. The CDR3 DNA follows: TGTGCCAGCAGCTCTCGCGGGTACCAAGAGACCCAGTACTTC. Together with reference TRBV7-8 and TRBJ2-5, the CDR3 gives the full variable domain: GAGVSQSPRYKVAKRGQDVALRCDPISGHVSLFWYQQALGQGPEFLTYFQNEAQLDKSGLPSDRFFAERPEGSVSTLKIQRTQQEDSAVYLCASSSRGYQETQYFGPGTRLLVL.

The V gene is TRBV27, the J gene TRBJ2-5; TRBD1 agrees at 8 bases. The germline V gene has CDR1 MNHEY and CDR2 SMNVEV (reference sequence). This CDR3 has 17 amino acids. With V trimmed by 6 bases and J by 1 base, 13 bases remained unmatched. The CDR3 loop reads CASRRLGQDGFQETQYF. In DNA, the CDR3 is TGTGCCAGCAGACGACTGGGACAGGACGGCTTCCAAGAGACCCAGTACTTC.

This chain uses TRBV11-2 with TRBJ2-5, with unresolved D. The CDR3 is 12 residues long. The germline V gene encodes CDR1 SGHAT and CDR2 FQNNGV. V shed 1 base and J shed 13 bases, with 13 bases lying between them. Here the CDR3 reads CASSLATLSAYF. In DNA, the CDR3 is TGTGCCAGCAGCTTAGCCACCTTGAGCGCGTACTTC. Complete variable domain (other parts from reference TRBV11-2 and TRBJ2-5): EAGVAQSPRYKIIEKRQSVAFWCNPISGHATLYWYQQILGQGPKLLIQFQNNGVVDDSQLPKDRFSAERLKGVDSTLKIQPAKLEDSAVYLCASSLATLSAYFGPGTRLLVL.

The chain links TRBV27 to TRBJ1-1, with TRBD1 matching over 7 bases. Germline V gene data show CDR1 as MNHEY and CDR2 as SMNVEV (reference sequence). The CDR3 spans 15 residues. Trimming took 5 bases from V and 1 from J; bases not matched to a gene: 7. The CDR3 protein is CASSPYGQANTEAFF. The CDR3 bases are TGTGCCAGCAGTCCCTACGGACAGGCGAACACTGAAGCTTTCTTT.

This clone was seen a single time. V and J are TRBV25-1 and TRBJ2-5; D not certain. The tail of the sequence fits TRBJ2-7 better, so the J call may be wrong. The germline V gene has CDR1 MGHDK and CDR2 SYGVNS. The CDR3 covers 12 residues. The CDR3 sequence is CASSGWSYEQYF. DNA for the CDR3: TGTGCCAGCAGTGGGTGGTCCTACGAGCAGTACTTC.

This clone showed up just once. This sequence joins TRBV29-1 and TRBJ2-3; 9 bases are shared with TRBD2. The CDR3 has 16 residues. Germline trimming cut 0 bases from V and 7 bases from J; bases unmatched to any gene: 11. The germline CDR1 and CDR2 sequences are SQVTM and ANQGSEA. This CDR3 reads CSVEDLGGRAGNTQYF. As DNA, the CDR3 is TGCAGCGTTGAAGATCTTGGCGGGAGGGCCGGAAATACGCAGTATTTT.

This sequence joins TRBV28 and TRBJ2-4, with a tentative D call TRBD1 (6 bases). V was pared by 3 bases and J by 6 bases, with 9 bases between. This CDR3 contains 13 residues. From germline, CDR1 is MDHEN and CDR2 SYDVKM. The CDR3 nucleotides are TGTGCCAGCAGTTTCAGGGGCCCAAACATTCAGTACTTC. Its translation is CASSFRGPNIQYF.

V and J are TRBV19 and TRBJ2-1; TRBD1 matches 11 bases. There are 16 residues in the CDR3. Losses at the gene ends were 5 bases for V and 2 bases for J; bases not matched to a gene: 5. From germline, CDR1 is LNHDA and CDR2 SQIVND (reference sequence). The CDR3 sequence is CASSSRTGGAYNEQFF. The CDR3 DNA reads as TGTGCCAGTAGTTCACGGACAGGGGGCGCCTACAATGAGCAGTTCTTC.

V and J are TRBV30 and TRBJ2-1; maybe TRBD2 (7 bases). There are 13 residues in the CDR3. Per the germline V gene, CDR1 is GTSNPN and CDR2 is SVGIG (reference sequence). Trimming shortened V by 3 bases and J by 10 bases, and 16 bases separated the two germline ends. CDR3 sequence: CAWRGAGVGEQFF. In DNA form, the CDR3 reads TGTGCCTGGAGGGGGGCGGGAGTAGGGGAGCAGTTCTTC.

The chain couples TRBV5-1 to TRBJ2-5, with 7 positions matching TRBD1. Matching the DNA end better, TRBJ2-7 makes the J call doubtful. Germline values: CDR1 SGHRS, CDR2 YFSETQ. The CDR3 consists of 14 residues. CDR3 loop: CASSPGQSTYEQYF. As DNA, the CDR3 is TGCGCCAGCAGCCCGGGACAGTCCACCTACGAGCAGTACTTC.

The V and J genes are TRBV6-5 and TRBJ2-7; D is unresolved. Germline CDR1 reads MNHEY; CDR2 reads SVGAGI. Trimming removed 6 bases at V and 2 bases at J, with 14 bases between. The CDR3 length is 14 residues. The CDR3 region is CASRLTYQTYEQYF. CDR3 coding DNA: TGTGCCAGCAGACTAACGTATCAGACCTACGAGCAGTACTTC.

The chain is built from TRBV7-6 and TRBJ2-7, with TRBD2 matching 10 bases. This CDR3 is 15 amino acids long. The V gene end was trimmed by 3 bases and the J gene end by 3 bases; junction bases not matched to a gene: 5. Per the germline V gene, CDR1 is SGHVS and CDR2 is FNYEAQ. CDR3 protein: CASSLGGTSDYEQYF. The CDR3 coding sequence is TGTGCCAGCAGCTTGGGCGGGACTAGCGACTACGAGCAGTACTTC.